A single TCR beta chain is shown here with its context. Its antigen remains unidentified. This entry belongs to a study of early T cells in non-severe SARS-CoV-2 infection. Whole-study context: With bulk RNA from unsorted whole blood as input, sequencing yielded unpaired chains. The study's findings and limits: CD4 and private specificities were missed by VDJdb matching, which favored anti-spike CD8 responses.

Germline loops: CDR1 DFQATT, CDR2 SNEGSKA (reference sequence). With 6 bases clipped from V and 8 bases from J, the junction kept 13 bases outside the gene matches. The CDR3 consists of 15 residues. TCRdb reanalysed the 5' RACE reads using MiXCR and keeps one entry per CDR3 protein. The table lists roughly 83,000 distinct CDR3 sequences, 10% to 15% of them singletons. The TCR sequence derives from an adult who was a healthcare worker with PCR-confirmed SARS-CoV-2 infection or an uninfected control (not recorded which). The sequencing used whole blood, collected at baseline. V is TRBV20-1 and J is TRBJ2-1; 10 nucleotides align to TRBD2. Here the CDR3 reads CSAIKAGGNGYEQFF. The CDR3, as DNA: TGCAGTGCCATCAAAGCGGGAGGGAACGGATATGAGCAGTTCTTC.